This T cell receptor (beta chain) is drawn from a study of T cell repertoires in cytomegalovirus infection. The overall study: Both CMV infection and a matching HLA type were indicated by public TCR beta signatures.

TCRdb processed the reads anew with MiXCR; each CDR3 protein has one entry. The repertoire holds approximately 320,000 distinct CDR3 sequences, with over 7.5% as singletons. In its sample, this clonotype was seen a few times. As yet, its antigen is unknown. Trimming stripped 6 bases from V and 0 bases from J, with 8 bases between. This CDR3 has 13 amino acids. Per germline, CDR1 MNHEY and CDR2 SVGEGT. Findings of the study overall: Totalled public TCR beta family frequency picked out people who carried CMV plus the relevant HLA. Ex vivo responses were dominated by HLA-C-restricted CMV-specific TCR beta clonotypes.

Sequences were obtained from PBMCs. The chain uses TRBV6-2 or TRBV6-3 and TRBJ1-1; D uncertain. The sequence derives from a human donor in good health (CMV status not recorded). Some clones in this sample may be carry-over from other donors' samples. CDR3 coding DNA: TGTGCCAGCAGCCGCTCTTTGAACACTGAAGCTTTCTTT. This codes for CASSRSLNTEAFF.